By sample share, the clone carrying this TCR beta chain is medium-sized. The record originates from a study of blood T cell repertoires in COVID-19. For the study at large: Sample material is recorded as cDNA or gDNA derived from T cells, B-cell-depleted T cells, or PBMCs.

The length of the CDR3 is 12 residues. CDR1 and CDR2 (germline): SNHLY, FYNNEI. The V end was cut by 2 bases, the J end by 14 bases, with 13 bases between. Only in-frame clones appear in the TCRdb table, and some are missing; sequencing was by immunoSEQ multiplex PCR. The table shows some 72,000 clones, with 80% to 90% occurring only once. This chain connects TRBV2 to TRBJ2-1; D possibly corresponds to TRBD2 (6 bases). This TCR derives from a man in his fifties with active COVID-19. Sequencing was performed on peripheral blood. The CDR3 region has the DNA TGTGCCAGCAGTGAATTAGCGGATATCGAGTTCTTC. Translating it yields CASSELADIEFF.